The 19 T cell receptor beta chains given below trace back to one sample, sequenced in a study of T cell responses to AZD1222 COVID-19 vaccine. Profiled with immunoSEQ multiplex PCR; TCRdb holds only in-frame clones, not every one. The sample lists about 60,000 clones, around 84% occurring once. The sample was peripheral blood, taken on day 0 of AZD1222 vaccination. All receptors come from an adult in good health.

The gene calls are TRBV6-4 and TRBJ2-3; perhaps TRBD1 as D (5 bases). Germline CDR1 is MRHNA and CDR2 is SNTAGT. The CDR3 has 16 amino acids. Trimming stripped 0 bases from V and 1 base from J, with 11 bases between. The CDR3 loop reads CASSDSDRFGTDTQYF. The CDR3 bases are TGTGCCAGCAGTGACTCTGACAGATTCGGCACAGATACGCAGTATTTT.

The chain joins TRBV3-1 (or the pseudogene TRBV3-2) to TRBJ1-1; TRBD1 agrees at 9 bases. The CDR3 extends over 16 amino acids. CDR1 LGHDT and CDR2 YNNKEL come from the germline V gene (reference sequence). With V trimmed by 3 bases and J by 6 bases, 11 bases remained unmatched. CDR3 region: CASSHHPGQGYAEAFF. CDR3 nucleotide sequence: TGTGCCAGCAGCCACCATCCGGGACAGGGTTACGCTGAAGCTTTCTTT.

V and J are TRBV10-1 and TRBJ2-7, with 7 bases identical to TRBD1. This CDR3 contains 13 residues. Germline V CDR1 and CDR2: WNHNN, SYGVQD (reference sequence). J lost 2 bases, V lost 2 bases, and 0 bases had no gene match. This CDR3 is CASSEDRAYEQYF. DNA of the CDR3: TGCGCCAGCAGTGAGGACAGGGCCTACGAGCAGTACTTC.

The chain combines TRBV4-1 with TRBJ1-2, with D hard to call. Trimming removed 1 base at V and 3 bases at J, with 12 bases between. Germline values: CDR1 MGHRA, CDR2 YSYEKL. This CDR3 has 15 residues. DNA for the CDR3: TGCGCCAGCAGCCAAGGTGAAGCCCTAGACTATGGCTACACCTTC. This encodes CASSQGEALDYGYTF.

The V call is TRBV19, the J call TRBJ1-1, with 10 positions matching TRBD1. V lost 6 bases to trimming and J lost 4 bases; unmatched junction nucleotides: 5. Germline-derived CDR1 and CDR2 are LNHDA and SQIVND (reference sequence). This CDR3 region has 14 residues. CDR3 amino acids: CASSLGTGATEAFF. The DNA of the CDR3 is TGTGCCAGTAGCCTCGGGACAGGGGCCACTGAAGCTTTCTTT.

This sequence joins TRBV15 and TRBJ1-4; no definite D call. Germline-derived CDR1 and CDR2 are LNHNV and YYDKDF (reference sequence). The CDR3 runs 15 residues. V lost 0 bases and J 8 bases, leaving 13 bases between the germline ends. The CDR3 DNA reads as TGTGCCACCAGCAGAGATACGGCGGGCGGAGAAAAACTGTTTTTT. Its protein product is CATSRDTAGGEKLFF. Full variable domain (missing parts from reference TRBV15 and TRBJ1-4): DAMVIQNPRYQVTQFGKPVTLSCSQTLNHNVMYWYQQKSSQAPKLLFHYYDKDFNNEADTPDNFQSRRPNTSFCFLDIRSPGLGDTAMYLCATSRDTAGGEKLFFGSGTQLSVL.

DNA for the CDR3: TGTGCCAGCAGCCCAACAGGGCTTGGAAACACCATATATTTT. Translated, it gives CASSPTGLGNTIYF. This chain links TRBV3-1 (or the pseudogene TRBV3-2) with TRBJ1-3, with D maybe TRBD1 (6 bases). The V and J ends lost 4 bases and 3 bases respectively, with 10 bases between them. There are 14 residues in the CDR3. The germline gives CDR1 LGHDT, CDR2 YNNKEL (reference sequence).

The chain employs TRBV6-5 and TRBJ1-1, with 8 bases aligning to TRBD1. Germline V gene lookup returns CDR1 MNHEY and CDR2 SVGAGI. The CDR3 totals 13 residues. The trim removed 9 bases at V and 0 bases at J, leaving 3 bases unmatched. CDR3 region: CASRTGMNTEAFF. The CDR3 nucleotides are TGTGCCAGTCGGACAGGGATGAACACTGAAGCTTTCTTT.

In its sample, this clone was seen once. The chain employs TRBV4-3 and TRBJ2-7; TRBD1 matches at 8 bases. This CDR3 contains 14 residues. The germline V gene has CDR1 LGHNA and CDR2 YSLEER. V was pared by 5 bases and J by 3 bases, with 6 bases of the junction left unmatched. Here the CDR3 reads CASSMGTGRYEQYF. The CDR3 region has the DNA TGCGCCAGCAGCATGGGGACAGGCCGCTACGAGCAGTACTTC.

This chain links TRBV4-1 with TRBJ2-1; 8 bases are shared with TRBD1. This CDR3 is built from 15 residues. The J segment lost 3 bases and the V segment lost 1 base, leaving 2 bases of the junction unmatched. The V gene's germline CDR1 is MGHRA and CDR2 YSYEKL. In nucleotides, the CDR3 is TGCGCCAGCAGCCAAGCGGGACAGGACTACAATGAGCAGTTCTTC. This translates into CASSQAGQDYNEQFF.

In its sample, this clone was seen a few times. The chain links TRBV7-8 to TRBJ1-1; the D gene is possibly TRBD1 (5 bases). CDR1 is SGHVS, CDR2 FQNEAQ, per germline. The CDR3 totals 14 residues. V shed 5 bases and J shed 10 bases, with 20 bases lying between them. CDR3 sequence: CASSLTGTTGGAFF. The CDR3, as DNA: TGTGCCAGCAGCCTCACTGGGACGACGGGGGGAGCTTTCTTT.

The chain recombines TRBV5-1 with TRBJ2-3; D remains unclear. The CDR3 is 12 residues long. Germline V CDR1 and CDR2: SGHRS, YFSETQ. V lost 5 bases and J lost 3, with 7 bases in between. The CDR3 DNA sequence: TGCGCCAGCAGTTGGGGTACAGATACGCAGTATTTT. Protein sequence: CASSWGTDTQYF. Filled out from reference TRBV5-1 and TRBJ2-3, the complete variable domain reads KAGVTQTPRYLIKTRGQQVTLSCSPISGHRSVSWYQQTPGQGLQFLFEYFSETQRNKGNFPGRFSGRQFSNSRSEMNVSTLELGDSALYLCASSWGTDTQYFGPGTRLTVL.

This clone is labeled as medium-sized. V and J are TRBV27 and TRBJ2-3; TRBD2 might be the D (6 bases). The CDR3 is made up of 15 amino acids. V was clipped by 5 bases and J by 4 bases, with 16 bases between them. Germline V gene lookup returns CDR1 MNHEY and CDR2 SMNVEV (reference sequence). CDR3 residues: CASSPRRAGPDTQYF. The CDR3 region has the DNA TGTGCCAGCAGTCCCCGGAGGGCCGGGCCAGATACGCAGTATTTT.

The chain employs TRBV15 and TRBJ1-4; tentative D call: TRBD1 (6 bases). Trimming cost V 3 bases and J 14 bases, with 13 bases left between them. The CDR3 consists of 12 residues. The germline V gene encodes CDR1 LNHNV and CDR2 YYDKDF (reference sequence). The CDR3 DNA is TGTGCCACCAGCAGGGCTGGACAGACCCTGTTTTTT. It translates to CATSRAGQTLFF.

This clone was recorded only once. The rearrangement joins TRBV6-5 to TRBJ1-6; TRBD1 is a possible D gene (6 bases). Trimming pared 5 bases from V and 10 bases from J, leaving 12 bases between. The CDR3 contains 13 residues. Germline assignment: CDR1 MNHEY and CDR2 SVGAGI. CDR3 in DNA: TGTGCCAGCAGTAGGGGGATGAGGTCACCCCTCCACTTT. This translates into CASSRGMRSPLHF.

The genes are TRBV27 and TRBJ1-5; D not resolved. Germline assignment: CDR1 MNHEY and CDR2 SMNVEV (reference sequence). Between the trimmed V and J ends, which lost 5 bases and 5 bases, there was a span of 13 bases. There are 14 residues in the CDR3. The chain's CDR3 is CASSPERMYQPQHF. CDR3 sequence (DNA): TGTGCCAGCAGTCCCGAAAGGATGTATCAGCCCCAGCATTTT.

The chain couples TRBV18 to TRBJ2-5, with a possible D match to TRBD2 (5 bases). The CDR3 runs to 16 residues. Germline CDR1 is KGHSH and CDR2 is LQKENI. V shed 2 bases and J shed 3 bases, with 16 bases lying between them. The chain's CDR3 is CASSPAGPGSKETQYF. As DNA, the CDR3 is TGTGCCAGCTCACCAGCAGGTCCGGGAAGTAAAGAGACCCAGTACTTC.

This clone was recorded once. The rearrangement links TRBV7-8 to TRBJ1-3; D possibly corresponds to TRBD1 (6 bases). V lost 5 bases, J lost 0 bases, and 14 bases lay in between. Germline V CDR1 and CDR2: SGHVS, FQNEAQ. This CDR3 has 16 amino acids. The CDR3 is CASSKQGSSSGNTIYF. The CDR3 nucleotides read TGTGCCAGCAGCAAACAGGGTTCAAGCTCTGGAAACACCATATATTTT.

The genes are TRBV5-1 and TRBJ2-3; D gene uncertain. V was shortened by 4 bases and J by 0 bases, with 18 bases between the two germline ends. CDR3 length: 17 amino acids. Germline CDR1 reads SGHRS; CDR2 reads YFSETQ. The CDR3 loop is CASSQVVFGSSTDTQYF. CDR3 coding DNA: TGCGCCAGCAGCCAAGTCGTTTTTGGATCTAGCACAGATACGCAGTATTTT.